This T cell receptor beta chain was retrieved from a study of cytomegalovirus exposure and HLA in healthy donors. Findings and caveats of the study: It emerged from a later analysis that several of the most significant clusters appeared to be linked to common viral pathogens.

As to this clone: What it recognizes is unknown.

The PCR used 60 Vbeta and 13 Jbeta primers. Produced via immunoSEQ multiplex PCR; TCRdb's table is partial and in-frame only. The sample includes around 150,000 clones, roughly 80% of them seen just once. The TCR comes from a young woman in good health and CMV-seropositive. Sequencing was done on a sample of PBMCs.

The CDR3 reads CASSITSDGNTIYF. CDR3 sequence (DNA): TGTGCCAGTAGTATAACCAGCGACGGAAACACCATATATTTT. The chain carries TRBV19 and TRBJ1-3; D uncertain. Germline V gene lookup returns CDR1 LNHDA and CDR2 SQIVND (reference sequence). The CDR3 spans 14 residues. With 2 bases removed from V and 4 bases from J, the gap between germline ends came to 9 bases.